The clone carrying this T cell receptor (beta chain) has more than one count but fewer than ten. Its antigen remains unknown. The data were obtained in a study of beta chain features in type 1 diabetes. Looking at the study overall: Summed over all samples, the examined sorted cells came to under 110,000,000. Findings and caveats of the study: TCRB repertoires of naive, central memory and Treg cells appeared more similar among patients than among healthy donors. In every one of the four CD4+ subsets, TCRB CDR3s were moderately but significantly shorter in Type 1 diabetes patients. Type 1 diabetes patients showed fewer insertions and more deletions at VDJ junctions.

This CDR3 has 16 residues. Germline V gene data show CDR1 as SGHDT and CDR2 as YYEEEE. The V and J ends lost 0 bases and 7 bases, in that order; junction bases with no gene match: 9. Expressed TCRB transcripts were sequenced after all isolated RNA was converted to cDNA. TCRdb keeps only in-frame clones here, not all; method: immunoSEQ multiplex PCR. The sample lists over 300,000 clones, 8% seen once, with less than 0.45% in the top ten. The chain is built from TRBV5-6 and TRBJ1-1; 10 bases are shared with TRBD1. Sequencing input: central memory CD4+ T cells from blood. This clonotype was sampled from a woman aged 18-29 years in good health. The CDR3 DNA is TGTGCCAGCAGCTTGGCCCGGGACAGGGGCCGATATGAAGCTTTCTTT. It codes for CASSLARDRGRYEAFF.